The 22 T cell receptor beta chains below were found in one sample sequenced in a study of blood T cell repertoires in COVID-19. Sequenced by immunoSEQ multiplex PCR; TCRdb stores in-frame clones only, minus some. The sample lists 75,000 to 90,000 clones; around 91% were seen once. Sequenced sample: peripheral blood. The source is a woman aged 45-59 years in a cohort sampled during active COVID-19.

The chain links TRBV7-3 to TRBJ1-1; D is uncertain. The V and J ends lost 0 bases and 4 bases respectively, with 6 bases between them. Germline V gene sequence: CDR1 SGHTA, CDR2 FQGTGA. This CDR3 has 13 amino acids. CDR3 sequence: CASSLTPGTEAFF. In nucleotides, the CDR3 is TGTGCCAGCAGCTTAACTCCGGGCACTGAAGCTTTCTTT.

The V call is TRBV7-8, the J call TRBJ1-2; D gene uncertain. The CDR3 totals 13 residues. Trimming cost V 1 base and J 3 bases, with 6 bases left between them. From germline, CDR1 is SGHVS and CDR2 FQNEAQ. DNA of the CDR3: TGTGCCAGCAGCTTAGAGAGATACTATGGCTACACCTTC. This gives the protein CASSLERYYGYTF.

The J gene is TRBJ1-2, the V gene TRBV12-5, with D hard to call. The ends were cut back, 3 bases at V and 4 bases at J, with 9 bases in the middle. The CDR3 has 13 residues. Germline V CDR1 and CDR2: LGHNT, FRNRAP. The CDR3 DNA reads TGTGCTAGTGGTTTAGAGACGGGCTATGGCTACACCTTC. Its protein is CASGLETGYGYTF.

V gene TRBV9 combines with J gene TRBJ2-7, with a possible D match to TRBD2 (6 bases). V was pared by 4 bases and J by 2 bases, with 16 bases between. There are 15 residues in the CDR3. CDR1 and CDR2 (germline): SGDLS, YYNGEE. The CDR3 nucleotides read TGTGCCAGCAGCCAAGGGTCGGGGGTCCCCTACGAGCAGTACTTC. Translated, it gives CASSQGSGVPYEQYF.

This rearrangement joins TRBV7-8 to TRBJ2-3; TRBD2 matches at 12 bases. The CDR3 length is 14 residues. Germline CDR1 SGHVS, CDR2 FQNEAQ. V was pared by 5 bases and J by 5 bases, with 2 bases of the junction left unmatched. The CDR3 region has the DNA TGTGCCAGCAGCCCTAGCGGGAGGGTAGATACGCAGTATTTT. This encodes CASSPSGRVDTQYF.

This chain connects TRBV7-3 to TRBJ1-6, with 10 bases matching TRBD1. From germline, CDR1 is SGHTA and CDR2 FQGTGA. V lost 5 bases and J lost 9; bases outside the gene matches: 4. There are 14 residues in the CDR3. The CDR3 region is CASSPGTGVSPLHF. CDR3 DNA: TGTGCCAGCAGCCCCGGGACAGGGGTTTCACCCCTCCACTTT. Looking up the rest from reference TRBV7-3 and TRBJ1-6 gives the full variable domain: GAGVSQTPSNKVTEKGKYVELRCDPISGHTALYWYRQSLGQGPEFLIYFQGTGAADDSGLPNDRFFAVRPEGSVSTLKIQRTERGDSAVYLCASSPGTGVSPLHFGNGTRLTVT.

This clone has just one count. The CDR3 region is CATSRDFRTGGYNQPQHF. CDR3 coding DNA: TGTGCCACCAGCAGAGATTTTAGGACAGGGGGATACAATCAGCCCCAGCATTTT. The chain has TRBV15 and TRBJ1-5, with 10 bases that match TRBD1. CDR3 length: 18 residues. Germline V CDR1 and CDR2: LNHNV, YYDKDF (reference sequence). V lost 0 bases and J lost 3; bases outside the gene matches: 8.

The chain joins TRBV27 to TRBJ1-1; the match to TRBD1 covers 10 bases. The CDR3 runs 17 residues. Germline V lookup: CDR1 MNHEY, CDR2 SMNVEV (reference sequence). After removal of 4 bases from V and 4 bases from J, the junction contained 12 bases not matched to a gene. The CDR3 nucleotides read TGTGCCAGCAGTTACCACCTACCGGGACAGGGGAGCACTGAAGCTTTCTTT. Translation: CASSYHLPGQGSTEAFF.

The chain recombines TRBV11-3 with TRBJ2-1; 12 nucleotides line up with TRBD2. This CDR3 has 17 amino acids. V shed 5 bases and J 4 bases; nucleotides not matched to a gene: 9. Germline CDR1 SGHNT, CDR2 YENEEA. CDR3 sequence: CASSLITGLAGYNEQFF. CDR3 nucleotides: TGTGCCAGCAGCCTAATAACGGGACTAGCGGGTTACAATGAGCAGTTCTTC.

V and J are TRBV19 and TRBJ2-7; D gene uncertain. The CDR3 extends over 16 amino acids. The germline gives CDR1 LNHDA, CDR2 SQIVND (reference sequence). Trimming removed 5 bases at V and 3 bases at J, with 20 bases between. The DNA of the CDR3 is TGTGCCAGTAGTCCCCTCTGGGCACAGCCTCTCTACGAGCAGTACTTC. It translates to CASSPLWAQPLYEQYF.

This chain joins TRBV10-3 and TRBJ2-3; 8 bases fit TRBD2. CDR1 ENHRY and CDR2 SYGVKD come from the germline V gene. This CDR3 comprises 17 residues. The trim removed 0 bases at V and 1 base at J, leaving 6 bases unmatched. CDR3 protein: CAISESRGAGGTDTQYF. CDR3 nucleotide sequence: TGTGCCATCAGTGAGTCGAGGGGAGCGGGGGGCACAGATACGCAGTATTTT.

This clone was seen once. V and J are TRBV4-1 and TRBJ1-1; 7 bases are shared with TRBD1. V shed 0 bases and J 1 base; nucleotides not matched to a gene: 5. This CDR3 is built from 16 residues. From germline, CDR1 is MGHRA and CDR2 YSYEKL. CDR3 protein: CASSQETGRRNTEAFF. The CDR3 DNA sequence: TGCGCCAGCAGCCAAGAGACAGGGAGGAGGAACACTGAAGCTTTCTTT.

The chain uses TRBV18 and TRBJ2-1; 7 bases match TRBD1. V shed 4 bases and J 10 bases; nucleotides not matched to a gene: 13. The CDR3 is made up of 15 amino acids. Germline CDR1 KGHSH, CDR2 LQKENI. The CDR3 sequence is CASSQSRQGIREQFF. The CDR3 DNA reads as TGTGCCAGCTCACAATCGAGACAGGGCATAAGGGAGCAGTTCTTC.

This clone turned up a few times. The V call is TRBV11-1, the J call TRBJ1-2; D might be TRBD1 (6 bases). V was pared by 5 bases and J by 3 bases, with 16 bases between. The CDR3 is 15 amino acids. Germline lookup yields CDR1 SGHAT and CDR2 FQDESV (reference sequence). CDR3 protein: CASSIPNRVDYGYTF. CDR3 in DNA: TGTGCCAGCAGCATTCCAAACAGGGTGGACTATGGCTACACCTTC.

The rearrangement uses TRBV5-5 and TRBJ1-6, with D hard to call. The V end was cut by 4 bases, the J end by 0 bases, with 11 bases between. Germline V lookup: CDR1 SGHKS, CDR2 YYEKEE (reference sequence). The CDR3 is 16 amino acids. Here the CDR3 DNA reads TGTGCCAGCAGCCCAGACTGGAGCTCCTATAATTCACCCCTCCACTTT. It is translated as CASSPDWSSYNSPLHF. The full variable domain, its missing parts supplied by reference TRBV5-5 and TRBJ1-6, is DAGVTQSPTHLIKTRGQQVTLRCSPISGHKSVSWYQQVLGQGPQFIFQYYEKEERGRGNFPDRFSARQFPNYSSELNVNALLLGDSALYLCASSPDWSSYNSPLHFGNGTRLTVT.

This clone was observed once. The chain uses TRBV19 and TRBJ2-2; TRBD1 agrees at 12 bases. This CDR3 region has 19 residues. CDR1 and CDR2 (germline): LNHDA, SQIVND (reference sequence). Trimming removed 6 bases from V and 0 bases from J; junction bases left unmatched: 11. The chain's CDR3 is CASSHFRGTGGSNTGELFF. The CDR3 nucleotides read TGTGCCAGTAGCCATTTCCGTGGGACAGGGGGCTCGAACACCGGGGAGCTGTTTTTT.

The table lists this clone with a count of one. V gene TRBV11-3 combines with J gene TRBJ2-2; 8 bases align to TRBD2. This CDR3 spans 16 amino acids. CDR1 and CDR2 from the germline V gene are SGHNT and YENEEA. The V and J ends lost 1 base and 6 bases, in that order; junction bases with no gene match: 7. This CDR3 is CASSLVTGGSAGELFF. For the CDR3, the DNA is TGTGCCAGCAGCTTAGTTACGGGAGGGAGCGCCGGGGAGCTGTTTTTT.

The genes are TRBV29-1 and TRBJ2-2; 9 bases agree with TRBD1. This CDR3 has 13 residues. Germline trimming cut 3 bases from V and 6 bases from J; bases unmatched to any gene: 2. Germline V gene sequence: CDR1 SQVTM, CDR2 ANQGSEA. CDR3 DNA sequence: TGCAGCGTTGACGGGACAGGGTCCGGGGAGCTGTTTTTT. It codes for CSVDGTGSGELFF.

This clone has just one count. This chain joins TRBV30 and TRBJ2-7; 8 nucleotides match TRBD2. Trimming cost V 3 bases and J 3 bases; bases outside gene matches: 4. There are 13 residues in the CDR3. Germline loops: CDR1 GTSNPN, CDR2 SVGIG (reference sequence). CDR3 loop: CAWRTSGYYEQYF. Here the CDR3 DNA reads TGTGCCTGGAGAACTAGCGGATACTACGAGCAGTACTTC.

The CDR3 protein is CASSHRRVNEQFF. The CDR3 DNA sequence: TGTGCCAGCAGCCACAGGAGGGTGAATGAGCAGTTCTTC. The chain joins TRBV2 to TRBJ2-1; the D gene is possibly TRBD2 (6 bases). Germline lookup yields CDR1 SNHLY and CDR2 FYNNEI. V was trimmed by 6 bases and J by 7 bases, leaving 13 bases between them. The CDR3 has 13 amino acids.

This chain joins TRBV7-3 and TRBJ2-1, with TRBD1 matching 7 bases. The V segment lost 0 bases and the J segment 4 bases; nucleotides outside the gene matches: 3. CDR3 length: 15 amino acids. The germline CDR1 and CDR2 sequences are SGHTA and FQGTGA. Here the CDR3 reads CASSLTRDSYNEQFF. The DNA of the CDR3 is TGTGCCAGCAGCTTAACCCGGGACAGTTACAATGAGCAGTTCTTC.

In the case of this clone: Germline is not matched at one junction end, which may reflect a read error. The gene calls are TRBV18 and TRBJ1-4; the match to TRBD1 covers 7 bases. Germline lookup yields CDR1 KGHSH and CDR2 LQKENI. The CDR3 is 14 amino acids. CDR3 DNA: TGTGCCAGCTCATCTACCGGGACAGCCGAAAGACTGTTTTTT. Amino acids: CASSSTGTAERLFF.